The clone carrying this T cell receptor beta chain was seen ten or more times. Its target is not known. 5'RACE primed from the constant segment yielded TCR alpha and TCR beta cDNA libraries bearing sample barcodes and UMIs. A single record per CDR3 protein comes from TCRdb applying MiXCR to the 5' RACE reads. The sample yields about 430,000 distinct CDR3 sequences, about a sixth seen once. These data belong to a study of T-cell memory formation after mild COVID-19. The overall study: The TCR clusters were mostly specific to one donor.

Trimming took 2 bases from V and 0 from J, leaving 10 bases between them. Germline CDR1 and CDR2: SEHNR and FQNEAQ (reference sequence). The CDR3 is 16 residues long. General study points: Researchers report contracting CD4+ clones mostly in CM and EM, with CD8+ clones in EMRA. Pre-infection memory held some responding clones, suggesting pre-existing cross-reactive T cells responded.

The sequence derives from a man aged 18 to 29 who had mild COVID-19 (a few samples of this study predate the infection). Cell type and time point are not known. The sample taken for sequencing was PBMCs or a T cell subset sorted from them (not recorded which). The chain joins TRBV7-9 to TRBJ2-2; D gene uncertain. CDR3 region: CASSLIGRTNTGELFF. The CDR3 DNA sequence: TGTGCCAGCAGCTTAATAGGGCGGACGAACACCGGGGAGCTGTTTTTT.